This T cell receptor (beta chain) was observed in a study of radiotherapy plus CTLA-4 blockade in lung cancer. On the study more broadly: 15% to 20% of enrolled patients responded objectively, and over 30% had disease control.

Clones were read by immunoSEQ multiplex PCR, and TCRdb kept only the in-frame ones, dropping some. The table has 70,000 to 85,000 clones, nearly 75% seen once. Sequences were derived from peripheral blood, sampled from a patient treated with radiotherapy plus ipilimumab. The clonotype originates from a human donor with non-small cell lung cancer whose response to radiotherapy plus ipilimumab could not be evaluated.

In DNA, the CDR3 is TGTGCCAGCAGGACCGGCTCCGGGACAGAGCAGTTCTTC. This sequence encodes CASRTGSGTEQFF. The chain uses TRBV7-3 and TRBJ2-1; perhaps TRBD1 as D (6 bases). V was clipped by 6 bases and J by 10 bases, with 16 bases between them. Germline V gene lookup returns CDR1 SGHTA and CDR2 FQGTGA. This CDR3 region has 13 residues. The full variable domain, rest sourced from reference TRBV7-3 and TRBJ2-1, is GAGVSQTPSNKVTEKGKYVELRCDPISGHTALYWYRQSLGQGPEFLIYFQGTGAADDSGLPNDRFFAVRPEGSVSTLKIQRTERGDSAVYLCASRTGSGTEQFFGPGTRLTVL.